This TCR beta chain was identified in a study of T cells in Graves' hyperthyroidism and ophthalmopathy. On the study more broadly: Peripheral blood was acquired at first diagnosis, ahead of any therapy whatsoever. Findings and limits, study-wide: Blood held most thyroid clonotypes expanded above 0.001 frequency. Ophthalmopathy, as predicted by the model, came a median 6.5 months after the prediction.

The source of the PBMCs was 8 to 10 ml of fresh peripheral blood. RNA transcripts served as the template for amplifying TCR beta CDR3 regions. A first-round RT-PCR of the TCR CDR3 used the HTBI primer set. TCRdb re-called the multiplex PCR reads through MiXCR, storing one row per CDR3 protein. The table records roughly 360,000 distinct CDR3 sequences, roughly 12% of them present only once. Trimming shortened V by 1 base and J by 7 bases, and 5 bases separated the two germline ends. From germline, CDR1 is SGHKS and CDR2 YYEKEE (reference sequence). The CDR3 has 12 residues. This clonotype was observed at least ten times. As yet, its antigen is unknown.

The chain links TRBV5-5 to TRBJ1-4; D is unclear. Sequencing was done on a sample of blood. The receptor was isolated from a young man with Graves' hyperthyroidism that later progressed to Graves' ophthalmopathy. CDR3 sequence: CASSLTVEKLFF. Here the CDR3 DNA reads TGTGCCAGCAGCTTGACAGTTGAAAAACTGTTTTTT.